These 20 T cell receptor beta chains were sequenced from one sample in a study of OX40 agonist ivuxolimab in advanced cancers. Libraries came from the immunoSEQ multiplex PCR assay. Not all clones reach the TCRdb copy of this immuneACCESS table, which keeps in-frame sequences only. Checked studies attribute under half of the gap to unresolved V genes and leave the rest unexplained. This sample comprises 70,000 to 85,000 clones, roughly 90% of them detected only once. Around 0.98% of the sample lies in the top ten. The source material was CD4+ or CD8+ T cells sorted from blood, sampled in a trial of the OX40 agonist ivuxolimab. Source of these receptors: an adult with an advanced solid tumor such as melanoma, head and neck, liver or kidney cancer.

The V call is TRBV7-9, the J call TRBJ1-2; maybe TRBD1 (6 bases). The germline V and J ends were trimmed by 8 bases and 5 bases, with 12 bases remaining between them. This CDR3 spans 12 amino acids. Germline-derived CDR1 and CDR2 are SEHNR and FQNEAQ (reference sequence). DNA of the CDR3: TGTGCCAGCGAACGGGGGGCGTATGGCTACACCTTC. Translating gives CASERGAYGYTF. The complete variable domain, with remaining parts taken from reference TRBV7-9 and TRBJ1-2, reads DTGVSQNPRHKITKRGQNVTFRCDPISEHNRLYWYRQTLGQGPEFLTYFQNEAQLEKSRLLSDRFSAERPKGSFSTLEIQRTEQGDSAMYLCASERGAYGYTFGSGTRLTVV.

The rearrangement uses TRBV27 and TRBJ2-6; D gene uncertain. Germline CDR1 MNHEY, CDR2 SMNVEV (reference sequence). V was pared by 1 base and J by 0 bases, with 4 bases between. The CDR3 consists of 15 residues. CDR3 sequence: CASSLFPSGANVLTF. CDR3 coding DNA: TGTGCCAGCAGTTTATTTCCCTCTGGGGCCAACGTCCTGACTTTC. Full variable domain (missing parts from reference TRBV27 and TRBJ2-6): EAQVTQNPRYLITVTGKKLTVTCSQNMNHEYMSWYRQDPGLGLRQIYYSMNVEVTDKGDVPEGYKVSRKEKRNFPLILESPSPNQTSLYFCASSLFPSGANVLTFGAGSRLTVL.

The sample holds a few counts of this clone. V is TRBV6-5 and J is TRBJ2-1; 9 nucleotides line up with TRBD2. Per germline, CDR1 MNHEY and CDR2 SVGAGI. The CDR3 covers 15 residues. Unmatched junction bases numbered 11, after V lost 6 bases and J lost 8 bases. The CDR3 spells CASSHVSSGRHEQFF. CDR3 nucleotides: TGTGCCAGCAGCCATGTGTCCAGCGGGAGGCATGAGCAGTTCTTC.

V gene TRBV6-1 combines with J gene TRBJ1-1, with D unresolved. This CDR3 region has 13 residues. CDR1 MNHNS and CDR2 SASEGT come from the germline V gene. The V gene lost 7 bases and the J gene lost 1 base, with 10 bases spanning the gap. The CDR3 bases are TGTGCCAGCATCCAGCAGACGAACACTGAAGCTTTCTTT. This encodes CASIQQTNTEAFF.

CDR3 coding DNA: TGTGCCAGCAGCGTCCACGGACTAACCTACGAGCAGTACTTC. It codes for CASSVHGLTYEQYF. V and J are TRBV5-6 and TRBJ2-7, with TRBD2 as a possible D gene (6 bases). Germline loops: CDR1 SGHDT, CDR2 YYEEEE. V dropped 4 bases and J dropped 2 bases, with 13 bases sitting between them. There are 14 residues in the CDR3.

V usage is TRBV19 and J usage is TRBJ2-1; D call uncertain. Trimming left V 5 bases short and J 2 bases short, with 16 bases between. CDR1 and CDR2 (germline): LNHDA, SQIVND (reference sequence). The CDR3 contains 16 residues. The DNA of the CDR3 is TGTGCCAGTAGTGGATCCTACCTGCACCCCTACAATGAGCAGTTCTTC. It specifies CASSGSYLHPYNEQFF. The full variable domain, rest sourced from reference TRBV19 and TRBJ2-1, is DGGITQSPKYLFRKEGQNVTLSCEQNLNHDAMYWYRQDPGQGLRLIYYSQIVNDFQKGDIAEGYSVSREKKESFPLTVTSAQKNPTAFYLCASSGSYLHPYNEQFFGPGTRLTVL.

The chain links TRBV10-3 to TRBJ2-2; D gene uncertain. Per germline, CDR1 ENHRY and CDR2 SYGVKD. The CDR3 is made up of 12 amino acids. Deletions cut 6 bases from V and 3 bases from J, with 5 bases between. CDR3 residues: CAISEYTGELFF. CDR3 bases: TGTGCCATCAGCGAATACACCGGGGAGCTGTTTTTT.

The rearrangement uses TRBV5-5 and TRBJ1-4; D perhaps matches TRBD1 (5 bases). The CDR3 is made up of 12 amino acids. The V gene's germline CDR1 is SGHKS and CDR2 YYEKEE (reference sequence). The V end lost 4 bases, the J end lost 12 bases, and 13 bases lay between the germline ends. The CDR3, as DNA: TGTGCCAGCAGCCGCTGGGGGGTGGAACTGTTTTTT. Its protein is CASSRWGVELFF.

To note about this clone: The sample contains more than one DNA sequence encoding this CDR3. The chain uses TRBV7-8 and TRBJ2-1; TRBD2 agrees at 13 bases. The length of the CDR3 is 15 residues. Germline V CDR1 and CDR2: SGHVS, FQNEAQ. V was clipped by 5 bases and J by 5 bases; unmatched bases: 3. CDR3 sequence: CASSLGLAGDNEQFF. In DNA, the CDR3 is TGTGCCAGCAGCCTAGGACTAGCGGGAGACAATGAGCAGTTCTTC.

This chain links TRBV19 with TRBJ1-4; possibly TRBD1 for D (6 bases). With 9 bases removed from V and 3 bases from J, the gap between germline ends came to 8 bases. The CDR3 has 12 amino acids. CDR1 and CDR2 from the germline V gene are LNHDA and SQIVND (reference sequence). This CDR3 reads CASRQANEKLFF. DNA for the CDR3: TGTGCCAGCCGACAGGCTAATGAAAAACTGTTTTTT.

The chain couples TRBV11-2 to TRBJ2-7, with D perhaps matching TRBD1 (6 bases). CDR3 length: 14 amino acids. Germline V CDR1 and CDR2: SGHAT, FQNNGV. V lost 2 bases to trimming and J lost 2 bases, with 10 bases between them. CDR3 amino acids: CASSLLQGPYEQYF. The CDR3 coding sequence is TGTGCCAGCAGCTTATTGCAGGGGCCCTACGAGCAGTACTTC.

This clone was counted once. The genes are TRBV6-4 and TRBJ2-1; D might be TRBD1 (7 bases). This CDR3 comprises 15 residues. V lost 4 bases and J lost 6, with 16 bases in between. The germline V gene encodes CDR1 MRHNA and CDR2 SNTAGT. The CDR3 bases are TGTGCCAGCAGTGTGGAGGGACAGTATGGCAATGAGCAGTTCTTC. Protein: CASSVEGQYGNEQFF.

This clone was detected only a few times. The chain employs TRBV7-2 and TRBJ2-7; the match to TRBD2 covers 14 bases. Germline CDR1 reads SGHTA; CDR2 reads FQGNSA. CDR3 length: 16 amino acids. The V segment lost 5 bases and the J segment 6 bases; nucleotides outside the gene matches: 9. The CDR3 is CASSPGTSGSIGEQYF. CDR3 sequence (DNA): TGTGCCAGCAGCCCGGGGACTAGCGGGAGTATAGGCGAGCAGTACTTC.

The CDR3 DNA is TGTGCCACCAGCGAATCGGACAGGGCGGAGACCCAGTACTTC. Amino acid sequence: CATSESDRAETQYF. The chain joins TRBV15 to TRBJ2-5, with TRBD1 identical over 8 bases. Germline CDR1 and CDR2: LNHNV and YYDKDF (reference sequence). V lost 5 bases to trimming and J lost 5 bases; unmatched junction nucleotides: 7. This CDR3 has 14 residues.

J is TRBJ2-1 and V is TRBV11-3, with 8 positions matching TRBD2. CDR1 and CDR2 from the germline V gene are SGHNT and YENEEA. After removal of 5 bases from V and 2 bases from J, the junction contained 5 bases not matched to a gene. The length of the CDR3 is 15 residues. CDR3 sequence reads: CASSPLAGAYNEQFF. As DNA, the CDR3 is TGTGCCAGCAGCCCTCTAGCGGGCGCCTACAATGAGCAGTTCTTC.

The chain carries TRBV6-6 and TRBJ1-5; tentative D call: TRBD1 (5 bases). Germline V gene data show CDR1 as MNHNY and CDR2 as SVGAGI (reference sequence). V lost 1 base and J lost 8, with 9 bases in between. This CDR3 region has 13 residues. The CDR3 DNA reads TGTGCCAGCAGTTACTTCCTGGGGGAGCCCCAGCATTTT. Its protein product is CASSYFLGEPQHF.

The chain carries TRBV7-3 and TRBJ2-3, with D possibly TRBD2 on 6 matching bases. The V and J ends lost 2 bases and 10 bases respectively, with 10 bases between them. The CDR3 extends over 12 amino acids. Germline lookup yields CDR1 SGHTA and CDR2 FQGTGA. The CDR3 DNA sequence: TGTGCCAGCAGCTTACTGGGGGGAGCGCAGTATTTT. Translation gives CASSLLGGAQYF.

The genes are TRBV30 and TRBJ1-5; unclear D gene. Trimming stripped 5 bases from V and 2 bases from J, with 13 bases between. Germline lookup yields CDR1 GTSNPN and CDR2 SVGIG (reference sequence). CDR3 size: 14 residues. The CDR3 spells CAWSSRQGNQPQHF. CDR3 in DNA: TGTGCCTGGTCTAGCAGGCAGGGCAATCAGCCCCAGCATTTT.

V gene TRBV7-9 combines with J gene TRBJ1-1; D remains unclear. The CDR3 spans 15 residues. Trimming removed 5 bases from V and 4 bases from J, with 17 bases in between. Looked up from germline, CDR1 is SEHNR and CDR2 is FQNEAQ (reference sequence). The CDR3 sequence is CASSPKERVGTEAFF. In DNA, the CDR3 is TGTGCCAGCAGCCCGAAGGAGAGGGTTGGCACTGAAGCTTTCTTT.

The chain uses TRBV7-2 and TRBJ2-5; 11 bases align to TRBD2. The J call is in doubt because the DNA end fits TRBJ2-7 better. This CDR3 is built from 14 residues. The germline gives CDR1 SGHTA, CDR2 FQGNSA. The CDR3, as DNA: TGTGCCAGCAGCCCACGGACTAGCGGGTACGAGCAGTACTTC. Protein sequence: CASSPRTSGYEQYF.